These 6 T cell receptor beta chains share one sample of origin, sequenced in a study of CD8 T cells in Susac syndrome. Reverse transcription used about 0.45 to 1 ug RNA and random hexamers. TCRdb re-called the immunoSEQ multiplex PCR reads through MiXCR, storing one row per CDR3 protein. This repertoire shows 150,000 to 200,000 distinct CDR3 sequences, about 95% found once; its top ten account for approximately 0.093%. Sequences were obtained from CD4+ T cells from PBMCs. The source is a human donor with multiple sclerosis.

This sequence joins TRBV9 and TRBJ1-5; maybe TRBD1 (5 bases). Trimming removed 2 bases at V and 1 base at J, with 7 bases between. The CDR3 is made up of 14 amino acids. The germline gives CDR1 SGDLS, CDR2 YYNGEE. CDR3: CASSVGGSNQPQHF. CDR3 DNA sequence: TGTGCCAGCAGCGTGGGGGGAAGCAATCAGCCCCAGCATTTT. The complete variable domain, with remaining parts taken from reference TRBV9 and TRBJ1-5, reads DSGVTQTPKHLITATGQRVTLRCSPRSGDLSVYWYQQSLDQGLQFLIQYYNGEERAKGNILERFSAQQFPDLHSELNLSSLELGDSALYFCASSVGGSNQPQHFGDGTRLSIL.

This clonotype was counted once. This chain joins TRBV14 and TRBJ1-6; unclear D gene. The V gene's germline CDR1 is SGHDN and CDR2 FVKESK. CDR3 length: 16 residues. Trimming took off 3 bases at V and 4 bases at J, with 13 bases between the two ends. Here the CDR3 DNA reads TGTGCCAGCAGCCACCCGACCGGGCGGTATAATTCACCCCTCCACTTT. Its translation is CASSHPTGRYNSPLHF.

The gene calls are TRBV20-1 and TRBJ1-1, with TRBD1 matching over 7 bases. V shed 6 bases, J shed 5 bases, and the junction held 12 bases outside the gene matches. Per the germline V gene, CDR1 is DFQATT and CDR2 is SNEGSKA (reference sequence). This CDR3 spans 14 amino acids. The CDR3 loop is CSATRGGPYTEAFF. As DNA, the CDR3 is TGCAGTGCCACCAGGGGGGGGCCGTATACTGAAGCTTTCTTT.

CDR3 in amino acids: CSVGGTGLYGYTF. In DNA, the CDR3 is TGCAGCGTTGGCGGGACAGGTCTCTATGGCTACACCTTC. This chain joins TRBV29-1 and TRBJ1-2, with 8 bases fitting TRBD1. J lost 4 bases, V lost 4 bases, and 5 bases had no gene match. Germline V gene sequence: CDR1 SQVTM, CDR2 ANQGSEA. The CDR3 length is 13 residues.

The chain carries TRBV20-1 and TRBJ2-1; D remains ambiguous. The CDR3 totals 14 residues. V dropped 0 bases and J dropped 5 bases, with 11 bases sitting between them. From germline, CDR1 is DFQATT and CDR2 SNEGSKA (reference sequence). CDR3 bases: TGCAGTGCTAGAGATCCCCTCAGAAACAATGAGCAGTTCTTC. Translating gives CSARDPLRNNEQFF.

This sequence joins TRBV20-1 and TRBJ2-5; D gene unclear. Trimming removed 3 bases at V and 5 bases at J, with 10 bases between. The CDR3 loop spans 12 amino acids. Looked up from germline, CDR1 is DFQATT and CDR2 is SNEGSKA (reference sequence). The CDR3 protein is CSARDARETQYF. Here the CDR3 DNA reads TGCAGTGCTAGGGACGCCAGGGAGACCCAGTACTTC.